Sequencing of this T cell receptor beta chain was carried out in a study of T cells in pancreatic ductal adenocarcinoma. Clones were read by immunoSEQ multiplex PCR, and TCRdb kept only the in-frame ones, dropping some. The sample records 16,000 or so clones, around 91% being singletons. This clone was found once. No antigen is known for it. Surgery without prior neoadjuvant therapy was the treatment of the selected pancreatic ductal adenocarcinoma patients. J lost 8 bases, V lost 2 bases, and 7 bases had no gene match. The CDR3 has 15 residues. Per the germline V gene, CDR1 is MNHEY and CDR2 is SVGAGI. Whole-study results and caveats: This surgical cohort overrepresents the minority presenting with early-stage disease. Blood clonality (roughly 0.072) did not differ significantly from tumor (roughly 0.1).

This TCR was recovered from a human donor with pancreatic ductal adenocarcinoma. V usage is TRBV6-5 and J usage is TRBJ1-2, with 11 bases that match TRBD1. Sequenced: PBMCs. CDR3 amino acids: CASSYQGQGAFGYTF. The CDR3 nucleotides are TGTGCCAGCAGTTACCAAGGACAGGGGGCTTTCGGCTACACCTTC.